The 9 T cell receptor beta chains in this list originate from one sample, sequenced in a study of STAT5B mutations in CD4+ large granular lymphocyte leukemia. Data came from immunoSEQ multiplex PCR; TCRdb stores just in-frame clones and leaves some out. The sample carries 3,500 to 5,500 clones, around 80% recorded once. Sequencing was done on a sample of PBMCs. These receptors were taken from a man in his 70s with CD4+ T-cell large granular lymphocyte leukemia.

The chain links TRBV6-1 to TRBJ2-7; no reliable D call. CDR1 and CDR2 from the germline V gene are MNHNS and SASEGT. The V and J ends lost 3 bases and 4 bases respectively, with 7 bases between them. This CDR3 is 12 amino acids long. This chain's CDR3 is CASSDNFYEQYV. The CDR3 DNA is TGTGCCAGCAGTGACAACTTTTACGAGCAGTACGTC.

This clone has just a few counts. The rearrangement joins TRBV2 to TRBJ2-7; TRBD1 agrees at 7 bases. This CDR3 spans 12 amino acids. Germline loops: CDR1 SNHLY, CDR2 FYNNEI. V lost 5 bases and J lost 4; bases outside the gene matches: 2. This CDR3 is CASSSQGYEQYF. In DNA, the CDR3 is TGTGCCAGCAGTTCACAGGGGTACGAGCAGTACTTC.

This chain uses TRBV5-8 with TRBJ1-4; 9 positions agree with TRBD1. Germline CDR1 and CDR2: SGHTS and YDEGEE. With 4 bases clipped from V and 5 bases from J, the junction kept 6 bases outside the gene matches. CDR3 length equals 15 residues. CDR3 residues: CASSRGTGRNEKLFF. CDR3 bases: TGTGCCAGCAGCAGGGGGACAGGGAGAAATGAAAAACTGTTTTTT.

The V call is TRBV14, the J call TRBJ2-4, with D tentatively TRBD2 (6 bases). This CDR3 spans 16 amino acids. V was trimmed by 2 bases and J by 0 bases, leaving 11 bases between them. CDR1 is SGHDN and CDR2 is FVKESK in the germline V gene. In DNA form, the CDR3 reads TGTGCCAGCAGCCAATGGAGAGCGGGAGCCAAAAACATTCAGTACTTC. It codes for CASSQWRAGAKNIQYF. Full variable domain (outside the CDR3, taken from reference TRBV14 and TRBJ2-4): EAGVTQFPSHSVIEKGQTVTLRCDPISGHDNLYWYRRVMGKEIKFLLHFVKESKQDESGMPNNRFLAERTGGTYSTLKVQPAELEDSGVYFCASSQWRAGAKNIQYFGAGTRLSVL.

The chain carries TRBV2 and TRBJ2-1; 7 positions match TRBD1. Germline V gene data show CDR1 as SNHLY and CDR2 as FYNNEI. Trimming cost V 6 bases and J 8 bases; bases outside gene matches: 10. This CDR3 spans 14 amino acids. CDR3 sequence reads: CASSPDRVADEQFF. The CDR3 nucleotides are TGTGCCAGCAGCCCTGACAGGGTGGCGGATGAGCAGTTCTTC.

This sequence joins TRBV28 and TRBJ2-2; TRBD2 is a possible D gene (6 bases). The CDR3 length is 15 residues. Between the trimmed V and J ends, which lost 3 bases and 1 base, there was a span of 9 bases. The germline V gene has CDR1 MDHEN and CDR2 SYDVKM. The CDR3 sequence is CASSFRDWNTGELFF. CDR3 coding DNA: TGTGCCAGCAGTTTTAGGGACTGGAACACCGGGGAGCTGTTTTTT.

V is TRBV10-2 and J is TRBJ1-1; the D gene is possibly TRBD1 (6 bases). Germline V lookup: CDR1 WSHSY, CDR2 SAAADI. V was clipped by 2 bases and J by 1 base, with 8 bases between them. This CDR3 has 14 amino acids. The CDR3 is CASSETGKNTEAFF. The CDR3 DNA sequence: TGCGCCAGCAGTGAGACAGGGAAGAACACTGAAGCTTTCTTT.

The V gene is TRBV11-2, the J gene TRBJ2-7; D unresolved. This CDR3 is 14 amino acids long. Germline V gene lookup returns CDR1 SGHAT and CDR2 FQNNGV. V was trimmed by 3 bases and J by 1 base, leaving 10 bases between them. The DNA of the CDR3 is TGTGCCAGCAGCTTTAGGGAAACGTCCTACGAGCAGTACTTC. Translation gives CASSFRETSYEQYF.

J is TRBJ2-5 and V is TRBV7-9, with D hard to call. Deletions cut 1 base from V and 5 bases from J, with 20 bases between. Germline-derived CDR1 and CDR2 are SEHNR and FQNEAQ (reference sequence). The CDR3 totals 17 residues. Written as DNA, the CDR3 is TGTGCCAGCAGCTTAGAGGGCGGACCCGGCCTCAGTGAGACCCAGTACTTC. Translated: CASSLEGGPGLSETQYF.